This TCR beta chain was captured in a study of T cell changes during pregnancy in multiple sclerosis. Method: immunoSEQ multiplex PCR; TCRdb's copy keeps in-frame clones and lacks some. The sample records fewer than 150,000 clones, about 96% being singletons. The V and J ends lost 10 bases and 11 bases respectively, with 19 bases between them. The CDR3 consists of 12 residues. This sequence originates from a female donor with multiple sclerosis, enrolled in a pregnancy study. This chain joins TRBV5-3 and TRBJ1-5; no clear D. TRBV5-3 is an ORF for which the function is uncertain. Sequenced material: peripheral blood, taken after pregnancy. CDR3 sequence (DNA): TGTGCCGAAGCTCGTGGTTCGTTGGCCCAGCATTTT. The encoded protein is CAEARGSLAQHF.